This passage covers 18 T cell receptor beta chains from one sample sequenced in a study of memory CD4+ T cells and cytomegalovirus serostatus. Using immunoSEQ multiplex PCR, the repertoire was profiled, and TCRdb retains in-frame clones only, with some absent. The sample carries 45,000 to 60,000 clones, 70% to 75% recorded once. Single viable CD3+CD4+CD8-CD45RO+ cells were sorted as the memory CD4+ T cells. The sequenced sample consisted of memory CD4+ T cells from blood. The receptor set was obtained from an adult in good health and CMV-seropositive.

The chain employs TRBV28 and TRBJ2-3; no firm D call. The germline V gene encodes CDR1 MDHEN and CDR2 SYDVKM. CDR3 size: 13 residues. The V end lost 2 bases, the J end lost 2 bases, and 5 bases lay between the germline ends. The CDR3 DNA sequence: TGTGCCAGCAGTTTACCTAACACAGATACGCAGTATTTT. It encodes CASSLPNTDTQYF.

This chain links TRBV7-2 with TRBJ1-5; D call uncertain. This CDR3 contains 13 residues. Trimming left V 6 bases short and J 0 bases short, with 6 bases between. Germline V gene lookup returns CDR1 SGHTA and CDR2 FQGNSA. The CDR3 region is CASSFNSNQPQHF. The DNA of the CDR3 is TGTGCCAGCAGTTTCAATAGCAATCAGCCCCAGCATTTT.

Here the CDR3 reads CASSLYRAGELFF. DNA of the CDR3: TGTGCCAGCAGTTTATATCGGGCCGGGGAGCTGTTTTTT. The chain has TRBV27 and TRBJ2-2; D call uncertain. CDR1 is MNHEY and CDR2 is SMNVEV in the germline V gene (reference sequence). The germline V and J ends were trimmed by 1 base and 6 bases, with 6 bases remaining between them. The CDR3 runs 13 residues.

The chain links TRBV11-2 to TRBJ2-2; unclear D gene. CDR1 SGHAT and CDR2 FQNNGV come from the germline V gene. V dropped 3 bases and J dropped 1 base, with 12 bases sitting between them. The CDR3 covers 16 residues. The CDR3 loop is CASSFWAEKNTGELFF. Here the CDR3 DNA reads TGTGCCAGCAGCTTTTGGGCGGAGAAGAACACCGGGGAGCTGTTTTTT.

The chain uses TRBV15 and TRBJ2-1; 9 bases agree with TRBD2. Losses at the gene ends were 1 base for V and 6 bases for J; bases not matched to a gene: 7. Germline lookup yields CDR1 LNHNV and CDR2 YYDKDF (reference sequence). This CDR3 spans 16 amino acids. The CDR3 sequence: CATSRGRAGGLNEQFF. The CDR3 bases are TGTGCCACCAGCAGAGGAAGAGCGGGGGGCCTCAATGAGCAGTTCTTC.

This clone is judged medium-sized. The J gene is TRBJ2-7, the V gene TRBV10-3; TRBD2 aligns across 10 bases. The trim removed 2 bases at V and 0 bases at J, leaving 7 bases unmatched. CDR1 ENHRY and CDR2 SYGVKD come from the germline V gene. CDR3 length equals 17 residues. The CDR3 region has the DNA TGTGCCATCAGTGAGGGGCTTAGCGGGGGGAGCTCCTACGAGCAGTACTTC. It encodes CAISEGLSGGSSYEQYF.

The chain couples TRBV5-4 to TRBJ1-1; D is uncertain. The CDR3 totals 14 residues. Germline-derived CDR1 and CDR2 are SGHNT and YYREEE (reference sequence). V was cut by 7 bases and J by 4 bases, with 17 bases left in between. The DNA for the CDR3 is TGTGCCAGCGGCCGGGAGGTGGGTAGCACTGAAGCTTTCTTT. Protein product: CASGREVGSTEAFF.

This chain uses TRBV5-1 with TRBJ2-3, with TRBD2 identical over 10 bases. Germline values: CDR1 SGHRS, CDR2 YFSETQ. V dropped 0 bases and J dropped 0; count of bases not matched to a gene: 7. The CDR3 has 18 residues. CDR3 protein: CASSLATSGAISTDTQYF. For the CDR3, the DNA is TGCGCCAGCAGCTTGGCAACTAGCGGGGCTATCAGCACAGATACGCAGTATTTT.

This chain uses TRBV6-1 with TRBJ1-3, with 8 bases matching TRBD1. The V gene's germline CDR1 is MNHNS and CDR2 SASEGT. With V trimmed by 3 bases and J by 8 bases, 6 bases remained unmatched. The CDR3 sequence is 14 residues long. This CDR3 reads CASSEDRDQDTIYF. Here the CDR3 DNA reads TGTGCCAGCAGTGAGGACAGGGACCAGGACACCATATATTTT.

The chain employs TRBV7-2 and TRBJ2-2; TRBD2 matches 7 bases. Germline CDR1 and CDR2: SGHTA and FQGNSA. The CDR3 sequence is 14 residues long. Losses at the gene ends were 1 base for V and 5 bases for J; bases not matched to a gene: 1. The CDR3 DNA sequence: TGTGCCAGCAGCTTAGGGCGGGGGACCGGGGAGCTGTTTTTT. Translation gives CASSLGRGTGELFF.

The chain combines TRBV11-2 with TRBJ2-7, with 8 bases lining up with TRBD2. V dropped 2 bases and J dropped 6; count of bases not matched to a gene: 9. The CDR3 has 15 amino acids. Germline lookup yields CDR1 SGHAT and CDR2 FQNNGV. This CDR3 reads CASSLMLAGKVEQYF. CDR3 bases: TGTGCCAGCAGCTTAATGTTAGCGGGGAAAGTCGAGCAGTACTTC.

This chain joins TRBV18 and TRBJ1-3; D not resolved. The germline V gene has CDR1 KGHSH and CDR2 LQKENI. Between the trimmed V and J ends, which lost 3 bases and 0 bases, there was a span of 12 bases. This CDR3 comprises 16 residues. CDR3 DNA sequence: TGTGCCAGCTCACCTGTAGCCCCGGACTCTGGAAACACCATATATTTT. This gives the protein CASSPVAPDSGNTIYF.

The chain employs TRBV11-3 and TRBJ1-1; D uncertain. The CDR3 runs to 14 residues. CDR1 and CDR2 (germline): SGHNT, YENEEA. With 3 bases removed from V and 7 bases from J, the gap between germline ends came to 15 bases. The CDR3 DNA follows: TGTGCCAGCAGCTTGGGAGACCTTGGCGGTGAAGCTTTCTTT. Amino acids: CASSLGDLGGEAFF.

V usage is TRBV19 and J usage is TRBJ2-2; possible D gene TRBD2, 6 bases. This CDR3 is built from 16 residues. CDR1 is LNHDA and CDR2 is SQIVND in the germline V gene (reference sequence). V dropped 8 bases and J dropped 5 bases, with 21 bases sitting between them. The CDR3 DNA reads as TGTGCCAGTCGCGGGACGGATCTTTTGGGAACCGGGGAGCTGTTTTTT. Translated: CASRGTDLLGTGELFF.

The chain recombines TRBV19 with TRBJ2-3; D is perhaps TRBD2 (5 bases). Germline-derived CDR1 and CDR2 are LNHDA and SQIVND (reference sequence). The CDR3 is 12 residues long. Trimming removed 9 bases from V and 6 bases from J, with 13 bases in between. In DNA form, the CDR3 reads TGTGCCAGCAGAATTTCGGGGGATACGCAGTATTTT. Translated, it gives CASRISGDTQYF.

The chain uses TRBV12-5 and TRBJ2-6; D might be TRBD1 or TRBD2, each matching 5 bases. Trimming took off 7 bases at V and 0 bases at J, with 13 bases between the two ends. CDR3 length: 16 amino acids. Germline lookup yields CDR1 LGHNT and CDR2 FRNRAP. CDR3: CASDRDGPSGANVLTF. The CDR3 DNA reads TGTGCTAGTGATAGGGACGGCCCCTCTGGGGCCAACGTCCTGACTTTC.

Comments on this clone: The junction differs from germline at one of its ends, possibly a read error. The rearrangement uses TRBV19 and TRBJ1-4; D remains unclear. There are 14 residues in the CDR3. The germline CDR1 and CDR2 sequences are LNHDA and SQIVND (reference sequence). The CDR3, as DNA: TGTGCCAGTAGTATCTGGGGAACTACTGAAAAACTGTTTTTT. Residues: CASSIWGTTEKLFF.

This clone was observed a single time. The chain employs TRBV7-9 and TRBJ2-7, with 10 bases matching TRBD2. CDR3 length: 15 amino acids. The junction had 5 bases not matched to a gene; V was cut back by 3 bases and J by 3 bases. Germline assignment: CDR1 SEHNR and CDR2 FQNEAQ (reference sequence). The CDR3 sequence is CASSFTSGVLYEQYF. The CDR3 DNA is TGTGCCAGCAGCTTTACTAGCGGGGTCCTCTACGAGCAGTACTTC.